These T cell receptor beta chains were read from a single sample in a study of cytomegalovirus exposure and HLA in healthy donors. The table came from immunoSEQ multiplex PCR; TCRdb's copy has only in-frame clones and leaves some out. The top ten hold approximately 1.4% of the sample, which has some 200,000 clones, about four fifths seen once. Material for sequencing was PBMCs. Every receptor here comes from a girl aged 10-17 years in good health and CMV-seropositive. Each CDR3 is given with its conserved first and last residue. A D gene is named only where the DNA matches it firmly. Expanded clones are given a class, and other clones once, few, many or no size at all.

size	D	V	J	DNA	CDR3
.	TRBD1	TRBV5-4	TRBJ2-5	TGTGCCAGCAGTAGGGACAGGGTGGAGGAGACCCAGTACTTC	CASSRDRVEETQYF
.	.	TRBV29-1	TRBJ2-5	TGCAGCGTTGAAGTCTGGGGGCCACAAGAGACCCAGTACTTC	CSVEVWGPQETQYF
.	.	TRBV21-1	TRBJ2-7	TGTGCCAGCAGCAAAGCCAGAGACAGCTCCTACGAGCAGTACTTC	CASSKARDSSYEQYF
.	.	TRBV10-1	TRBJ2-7	TGCGCCAGCAGTGAGGGGTGGACAGACTACGAGCAGTACTTC	CASSEGWTDYEQYF
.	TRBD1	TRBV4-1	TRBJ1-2	TGCGCCAGCAGCCCAGGGCAGGGGGACTTCTATGGCTACACCTTC	CASSPGQGDFYGYTF
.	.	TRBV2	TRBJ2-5	TGTGCCAGCAGTGAAGTAGCTGAAGAGACCCAGTACTTC	CASSEVAEETQYF
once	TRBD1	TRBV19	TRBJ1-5	TGTGCCAGTGGTACAGGGGTCATGGGCAGCAATCAGCCCCAGCATTTT	CASGTGVMGSNQPQHF
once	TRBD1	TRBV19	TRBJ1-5	TGTGCCAGTAGCGGGACAGGGGGGAATCAGCCCCAGCATTTT	CASSGTGGNQPQHF
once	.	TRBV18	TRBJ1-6	TGTGCCAGCTCACCCTATGGACAGATGGATTCACCCCTCCACTTT	CASSPYGQMDSPLHF
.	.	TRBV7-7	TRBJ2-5	TGTGCCAGCAGCCCAGGACTACCGGGTGAGACCCAGTACTTC	CASSPGLPGETQYF
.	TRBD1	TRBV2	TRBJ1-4	TGTGCCAGCAGTGACTCGGACAGGACGGGTGAAAAACTGTTTTTT	CASSDSDRTGEKLFF
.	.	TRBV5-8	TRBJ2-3	TGTGCCAGCAGCTCAGGCCCGGGAGGCACAGATACGCAGTATTTT	CASSSGPGGTDTQYF
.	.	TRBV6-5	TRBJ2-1	TGTGCCAGCAGTGGGGGGATCTCCTACAATGAGCAGTTCTTC	CASSGGISYNEQFF
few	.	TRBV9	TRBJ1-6	TGTGCCAGCAGCCGGGGCTCAGGGGACGGAAATAATTCACCCCTCCACTTT	CASSRGSGDGNNSPLHF
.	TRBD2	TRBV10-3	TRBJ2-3	TGTGCCATCGCGGGGGAGGTCACAGATACGCAGTATTTT	CAIAGEVTDTQYF
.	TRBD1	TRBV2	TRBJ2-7	TGTGCCAGCAGTGTGGACAGGGGTCGGGGGCAGTACTTC	CASSVDRGRGQYF
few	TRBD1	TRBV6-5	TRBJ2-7	TGTGCCAGCAGCCGACAGGGATCGTACGAGCAGTACTTC	CASSRQGSYEQYF
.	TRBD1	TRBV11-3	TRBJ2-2	TGTGCCAGCAGCCCAAATGCCGGGACAGGGAACACCGGGGAGCTGTTTTTT	CASSPNAGTGNTGELFF
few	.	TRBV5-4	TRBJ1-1	TGTGCCAGCAGCTTCCTTTCGGGTGTGAACACTGAAGCTTTCTTT	CASSFLSGVNTEAFF
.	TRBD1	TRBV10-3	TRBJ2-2	TGTGCCGCCACACCGGGACAGGGGAGGACCGGGGAGCTGTTTTTT	CAATPGQGRTGELFF
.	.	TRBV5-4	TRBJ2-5	TGTGCCAGCAGCTTGGCAGGTGCGGGGAAAGAGACCCAGTACTTC	CASSLAGAGKETQYF
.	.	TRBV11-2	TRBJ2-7	TGTGCCAGCAGCACTTATTCCTACGAGCAGTACTTC	CASSTYSYEQYF
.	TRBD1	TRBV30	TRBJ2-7	TGTGCCTGGAGTTCCGGGACAGGTGACTACGAGCAGTACTTC	CAWSSGTGDYEQYF
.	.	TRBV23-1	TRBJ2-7	TGCGCCAGCAGTCGACGGGGAAGGGAGCAGTACTTC	CASSRRGREQYF
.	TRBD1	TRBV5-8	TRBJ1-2	TGTGCCAGCAGCCTCGGACAGGGGGCCTTTGGCTACACCTTC	CASSLGQGAFGYTF
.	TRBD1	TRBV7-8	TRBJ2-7	TGTGCCAGCAGCTACGGGACAGGGCGGTCCTACGAGCAGTACTTC	CASSYGTGRSYEQYF
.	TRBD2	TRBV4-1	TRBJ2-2	TGCGCCAGCAGCCATGAGACTAGCGTGGGGACCGGGGAGCTGTTTTTT	CASSHETSVGTGELFF
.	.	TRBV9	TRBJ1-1	TGTGCCAGCAGCGTAGCGGGGGGGAACACTGAAGCTTTCTTT	CASSVAGGNTEAFF
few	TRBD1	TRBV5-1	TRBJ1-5	TGCGCCAGCAGCCCATGGACAGGGACAAATCAGCCCCAGCATTTT	CASSPWTGTNQPQHF
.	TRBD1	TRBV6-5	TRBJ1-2	TGTGCCGCCACCCAGGGGGCCGGTGGCTACACCTTC	CAATQGAGGYTF
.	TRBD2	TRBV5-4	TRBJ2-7	TGTGCCAGCAGCCCGACCGGGACTACCTACGAGCAGTACTTC	CASSPTGTTYEQYF
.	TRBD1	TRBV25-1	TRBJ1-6	TGTGCCAGCAGTAGTCTGGGACAGAGTAATTCACCCCTCCACTTT	CASSSLGQSNSPLHF
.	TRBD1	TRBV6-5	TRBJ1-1	TGTGCCAGCAGATCGACAGGGCTGGACACTGAAGCTTTCTTT	CASRSTGLDTEAFF
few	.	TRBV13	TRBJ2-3	TGTGCCAGCAGCCCAGGTCCTGGGCGGGCAGATACGCAGTATTTT	CASSPGPGRADTQYF
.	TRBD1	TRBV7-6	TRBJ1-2	TGTGCCAGCAGCCTGGGGCAGGGGGTCTATGGCTACACCTTC	CASSLGQGVYGYTF
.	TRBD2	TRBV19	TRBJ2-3	TGTGCCAGTAGTATAGGCGGGGGGGCTGCAGATACGCAGTATTTT	CASSIGGGAADTQYF
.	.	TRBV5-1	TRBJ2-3	TGCGCCAGCAGCTTGGGTTCCGGCACAGATACGCAGTATTTT	CASSLGSGTDTQYF
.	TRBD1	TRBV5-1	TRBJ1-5	TGCGCCAGCAGCCTTGGACAGGGAGACAATCAGCCCCAGCATTTT	CASSLGQGDNQPQHF
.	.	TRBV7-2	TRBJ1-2	TGTGCCAGCAGCTTAGCGCCGGAGAGCGGCTATGGCTACACCTTC	CASSLAPESGYGYTF
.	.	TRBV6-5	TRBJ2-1	TGTGCCAGCAGTAACCGACTTGAGGAGCAGTTCTTC	CASSNRLEEQFF
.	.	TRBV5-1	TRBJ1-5	TGCGCCAGCAGCTTTCGAGGACAAGGTCAGCCCCAGCATTTT	CASSFRGQGQPQHF
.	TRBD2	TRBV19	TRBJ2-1	TGTGCCAGTACCGAGACTAAGGCGGGAGATGAGCAGTTCTTC	CASTETKAGDEQFF
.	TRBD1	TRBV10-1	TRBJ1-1	TGCGCCAGCAGTGAGGCGGCCGGGACAGGGGCCGAAGCTTTCTTT	CASSEAAGTGAEAFF
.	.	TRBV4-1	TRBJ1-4	TGCGCCAGCAGCCCCACGGTCCAGGGGAATGAAAAACTGTTTTTT	CASSPTVQGNEKLFF
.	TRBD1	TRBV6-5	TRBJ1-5	TGTGCCAGCAGTTACTCGACAGGGAGCAATCAGCCCCAGCATTTT	CASSYSTGSNQPQHF
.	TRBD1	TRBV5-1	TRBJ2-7	TGCGCCAGCAGCTTGGCCCTGGGGACAGGGGACACCTACGAGCAGTACTTC	CASSLALGTGDTYEQYF
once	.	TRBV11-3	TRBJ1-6	TGTGCCAGCAGCTTAGATCAGGCCTCACCCCTCCACTTT	CASSLDQASPLHF
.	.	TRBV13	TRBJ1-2	TGTGCCAGCACCCCGGGGTCTTATGGCTACACCTTC	CASTPGSYGYTF
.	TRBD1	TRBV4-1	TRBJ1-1	TGCGCCAGCAGCTCGGACAGGGTGACTGAAGCTTTCTTT	CASSSDRVTEAFF
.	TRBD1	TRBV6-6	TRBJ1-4	TGTGCCAGCAGTTACGCCCTGGGACAGACCAATGAAAAACTGTTTTTT	CASSYALGQTNEKLFF
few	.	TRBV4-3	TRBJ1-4	TGCGCCAGCAGCCTCGGGAAGGGGGATGAAAAACTGTTTTTT	CASSLGKGDEKLFF
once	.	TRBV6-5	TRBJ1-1	TGTGCCAGCAGTTACTCCTCGGTGAACACTGAAGCTTTCTTT	CASSYSSVNTEAFF
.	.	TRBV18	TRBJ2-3	TGTGCCAGCTCACCCGAACCCCCCCGGGCGCAGTATTTT	CASSPEPPRAQYF
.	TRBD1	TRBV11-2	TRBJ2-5	TGTGCCAGCAGCTTAGCACCAAACAGGGGTAGGGAGACCCAGTACTTC	CASSLAPNRGRETQYF
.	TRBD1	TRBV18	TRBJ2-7	TGTGCCAGCTCACTTGGGGGACAGGGAGGCTACGAGCAGTACTTC	CASSLGGQGGYEQYF
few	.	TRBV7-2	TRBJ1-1	TGTGCCAGCAGCTTAGGCGGCAGCACTGAAGCTTTCTTT	CASSLGGSTEAFF
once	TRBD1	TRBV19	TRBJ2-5	TGTGCCAGTAGTATAGATCTATGGGGACAGGGTCGGGGTAAAGAGACCCAGTACTTC	CASSIDLWGQGRGKETQYF
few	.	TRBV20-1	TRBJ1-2	TGCAGTGTGCAGGGAAACTATGGCTACACCTTC	CSVQGNYGYTF
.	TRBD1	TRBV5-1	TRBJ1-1	TGCGCCAGCAGCTCCACAGGGGATTGGGCTTTCTTT	CASSSTGDWAFF